This TCR beta chain was recovered during a study of T cells after yellow fever vaccination. This clonotype appeared a few times. TCRdb redid the calling of the 5' RACE reads with MiXCR, one entry per CDR3 protein. The profile shows approximately 550,000 distinct CDR3 sequences, about 19% of them singletons. CDR1 and CDR2 from the germline V gene are MNHEY and SVGAGI. V was pared by 2 bases and J by 10 bases, with 7 bases of the junction left unmatched. This CDR3 contains 15 residues. The chain joins TRBV6-5 to TRBJ1-6, with 8 bases identical to TRBD1. This specimen was PBMCs, taken 15 days after the yellow fever booster vaccination. This receptor was taken from a man younger than 40 who received the YFV17D yellow fever vaccine. The CDR3 DNA reads TGTGCCAGCAGTTACACGACAGGGGTTCGGTCACCCCTCCACTTT. It codes for CASSYTTGVRSPLHF.